The 9 T cell receptor beta chains reported below all come from one sample, sequenced in a study of OX40 agonist ivuxolimab in advanced cancers. Profiling relied on immunoSEQ multiplex PCR, and the TCRdb table lists in-frame clones only, not all of them. The sample contains over 85,000 clones, 90% of which appear only once. The sample here was CD4+ or CD8+ T cells sorted from blood, taken in a trial of the OX40 agonist ivuxolimab. Every receptor here comes from an adult with an advanced solid tumor such as melanoma, head and neck, liver or kidney cancer.

The V call is TRBV19, the J call TRBJ2-7; D may match TRBD1 or TRBD2 (5 bases each). Trimming removed 1 base from V and 2 bases from J, with 12 bases in between. The V gene's germline CDR1 is LNHDA and CDR2 SQIVND (reference sequence). CDR3 length: 15 amino acids. Here the CDR3 DNA reads TGTGCCAGTAGTATAGGGCCGGGACCCGCCTACGAGCAGTACTTC. Residues: CASSIGPGPAYEQYF.

The chain carries TRBV29-1 and TRBJ2-7, with 8 bases that match TRBD1. The CDR3 is made up of 13 amino acids. CDR1 is SQVTM and CDR2 is ANQGSEA in the germline V gene. V trimming: 6 bases; J trimming: 5 bases; junction bases outside the gene matches: 9. This CDR3 is CSVGGQGVNEQYF. CDR3 coding DNA: TGCAGCGTGGGAGGACAGGGTGTCAACGAGCAGTACTTC.

V and J are TRBV5-8 and TRBJ2-7; 7 nucleotides match TRBD2. Germline assignment: CDR1 SGHTS and CDR2 YDEGEE. Trimming cost V 3 bases and J 3 bases; bases outside gene matches: 6. This CDR3 comprises 14 residues. The CDR3 reads CASSWGRGDYEQYF. In nucleotides, the CDR3 is TGTGCCAGCAGCTGGGGACGGGGGGACTACGAGCAGTACTTC.

The chain combines TRBV5-1 with TRBJ1-3; D gene uncertain. This CDR3 is built from 18 residues. With 2 bases removed from V and 0 bases from J, the gap between germline ends came to 18 bases. Germline V gene data show CDR1 as SGHRS and CDR2 as YFSETQ. The CDR3 bases are TGCGCCAGCAGCTTATACCCCGACACGACGAACTCTGGAAACACCATATATTTT. Its translation: CASSLYPDTTNSGNTIYF.

The chain employs TRBV11-2 and TRBJ1-4, with 7 bases aligning to TRBD1. The V and J ends lost 7 bases and 8 bases, in that order; junction bases with no gene match: 13. There are 15 residues in the CDR3. Germline V gives CDR1 SGHAT, CDR2 FQNNGV. The CDR3 spells CASNGKGALREKLFF. The CDR3 DNA is TGTGCCAGCAACGGAAAGGGGGCCTTGAGGGAAAAACTGTTTTTT.

This clone was found once. The rearrangement joins TRBV5-8 to TRBJ1-4, with 10 bases lining up with TRBD1. CDR3 length: 15 amino acids. With V trimmed by 1 base and J by 8 bases, 5 bases remained unmatched. CDR1 is SGHTS, CDR2 YDEGEE, per germline. This CDR3 reads CASSLTGTGDEKLFF. The DNA of the CDR3 is TGTGCCAGCAGCTTGACCGGGACAGGGGACGAAAAACTGTTTTTT.

Regarding this clone: One end of the junction fails to match germline, which may point to a read error. This chain joins TRBV5-4 and TRBJ2-7, with 8 bases aligning to TRBD2. Looked up from germline, CDR1 is SGHNT and CDR2 is YYREEE (reference sequence). This CDR3 region has 14 residues. The CDR3 region is CASSPRGTSLFRDF. The CDR3 DNA reads as TGTGCCAGCAGCCCGAGGGGGACTAGTCTGTTTAGGGACTTC.

The V gene is TRBV11-2, the J gene TRBJ2-6; a weak D match, TRBD1 (6 bases). Deletions cut 6 bases from V and 0 bases from J, with 18 bases between. CDR3 length equals 18 residues. Germline loops: CDR1 SGHAT, CDR2 FQNNGV. The CDR3 nucleotides are TGTGCCAGCAGTATAACAGGGCCCCGATACTCTGGGGCCAACGTCCTGACTTTC. Its protein product is CASSITGPRYSGANVLTF.

This chain links TRBV6-5 with TRBJ2-6; D is uncertain. In germline, CDR1 is MNHEY, CDR2 SVGAGI. This CDR3 contains 15 residues. Trimming left V 2 bases short and J 0 bases short, with 5 bases between. The CDR3 coding sequence is TGTGCCAGCAGTTACGGCGGCTCTGGGGCCAACGTCCTGACTTTC. Its translation: CASSYGGSGANVLTF.